Described below is a single T cell receptor beta chain sequence and its context. No antigen is known for it. One base away there is no much larger clone; base qualities are not given. TCR beta CDR3 regions were amplified from RNA transcripts for repertoire sequencing. The first round of RT-PCR was done with HTBI primers and the Qiagen OneStep RT-PCR kit, and was followed by a second round of multiplex PCR, then size selection and purification. Libraries were sequenced on an Illumina HiSeq2000 using paired-end 100 bp reads. On the authors' methods: SOAPnuke was used for read processing, and reads with adapters, uncalled bases, a mean Phred below 15, or no exact constant-primer or identifier match were discarded. COPE v1.2.5 was used to merge the high-quality paired reads. Unique nucleotide sequences were defined as clonotypes and aligned to IMGT TRB V, D and J references using MiTCR v1.1. Analysis was restricted to V-J combinations with a frequency above 0.0001, which covered 99% to 99.2% of repertoires. A TCR clonal expansion and chaos score per V-J combination was defined as the ratio of F50 clonal expansion to chaos observed in the TCRdist matrix. Welch's t-statistics and random forest were used to narrow the features down to around 13 V-J combinations, which were then fed into a naive Bayes classifier. Thyroid-blood repertoire similarity was quantified with the Morisita-Horn index. Starting from the raw public reads, TCRdb applied fastp trimming at Q25, assembled clones with MiXCR and retained in-frame beta chains. CDR3 protein duplicates are merged, each entry listing the most common genes and DNA. The V and J calls reflect TCRdb's pipeline rather than the authors' work. Present in this sample are under 200,000 distinct CDR3 sequences, approximately 38% of which were seen just once. The ten largest clones represent 5.8% of the sample.

Patients with ophthalmopathy had moderately to severely active disease, with a Clinical Activity Score of 3 or more, a NOSPECS grade of 4 or more, and a disease duration of less than 3 months. Anyone with other autoimmune diseases, uncontrolled infections, pregnancy or lactation was excluded from the study. Clinical symptoms, serum thyroxine, TRAb, thyroid ultrasound and orbital computed tomography formed the basis of the diagnosis. Ficoll-Paque density gradient centrifugation was used to isolate PBMCs from approximately 11 ml of fresh peripheral blood. Total RNA was extracted with Trizol reagent and quality-checked on an Agilent 2100 Bioanalyzer. The data originate from a study of Graves' ophthalmopathy and Graves' hyperthyroidism (dated by TCRdb to 2016 to 2019). Notes on the research overall: Peripheral blood samples were taken at the time of initial diagnosis, before any treatment was given. For training and testing, the 95 to 100 patients in the discovery cohort were randomly divided in a 7:3 ratio. To tell Graves' ophthalmopathy apart from Graves' hyperthyroidism, and to predict which patients would progress to ophthalmopathy, the study relied on TCR beta repertoire signatures. In total, 135 blood samples were TCR-sequenced: approximately 42 ophthalmopathy, about 75 hyperthyroidism and some 17 hyperthyroidism-to-ophthalmopathy patients. T-cell repertoires of thyroid tissue and blood were compared in about six hyperthyroidism patients. Following sampling, methimazole starting at 30 mg daily was administered to hyperthyroidism patients, and high-dose intravenous methylprednisolone was administered to ophthalmopathy patients. To explore V-J signatures distinguishing ophthalmopathy from hyperthyroidism, a discovery set of around 100 patients (fewer than 45 ophthalmopathy, 55 to 60 stable hyperthyroidism) was enrolled. An independent validation cohort comprised some 19 hyperthyroidism patients and over 15 patients who later progressed from hyperthyroidism to ophthalmopathy.

Overall study outcomes, separate from this receptor: In cross-validation, the 13-signature model distinguished ophthalmopathy from stable hyperthyroidism with 85% to 90% sensitivity and nearly 82% specificity, and in the test set the corresponding values were roughly 80% and 75%. Most of the expanded thyroid clonotypes with a frequency above 0.001 were also detected in blood, and it was suggested that the thyroid immune response may be reflected by blood repertoires. In validation, the model predicted ophthalmopathy progression with about 64% sensitivity and around 72% specificity; approximately 12 predicted patients were CT-confirmed with GO in a median of 6.5 months. No statistical method was used to set the sample size in advance, and the investigators knew which group each participant was assigned to.

Including the terminal cysteine and phenylalanine, the CDR3 comprises 15 residues. Just the 45-base CDR3 DNA is kept, in frame starting at base 1. Relative to germline, V is missing 3 bases and J is missing 2 bases, with 7 bases of the junction outside any gene match. The germline V gene sets CDR1 to SGHTS and CDR2 to YDEGEE. The specimen sequenced was peripheral blood. The origin of this receptor is a woman aged 40 to 55 with Graves' ophthalmopathy. Donor details come from another sample of the same person, matched by shared clones. The V and J genes are TRBV5-8 and TRBJ2-5; 7 of the junction bases match TRBD1. The sequenced DNA is TGTGCCAGCAGCTCCCAACAGGGGACACAAGAGACCCAGTACTTC. It is translated as CASSSQQGTQETQYF.